Below are 32 T cell receptor beta chains sequenced from a single sample in a study of blood T cell repertoires in COVID-19. Generated by immunoSEQ multiplex PCR, the TCRdb table keeps only in-frame clones and is missing some. This table has about 300,000 clones, 85% to 90% appearing once. The source material was peripheral blood. The receptors were sampled from a woman in her 30s with COVID-19, enrolled during active disease.

The genes are TRBV7-9 and TRBJ2-3, with D perhaps TRBD1 (6 bases). V lost 1 base and J lost 4, with 9 bases in between. Germline CDR1 is SEHNR and CDR2 is FQNEAQ (reference sequence). The CDR3 totals 14 residues. The CDR3 reads CASSLGGPSDTQYF. Written as DNA, the CDR3 is TGTGCCAGCAGCTTAGGGGGGCCCTCAGATACGCAGTATTTT.

The chain combines TRBV15 with TRBJ2-5; 15 bases agree with TRBD2. Germline V gene data show CDR1 as LNHNV and CDR2 as YYDKDF (reference sequence). Trimming removed 5 bases from V and 2 bases from J; junction bases left unmatched: 15. The length of the CDR3 is 20 residues. The CDR3 DNA sequence: TGTGCCACCAGCTCCCGACAGGGACTAGCGGGGGGAACCCCACAAGAGACCCAGTACTTC. Its translation: CATSSRQGLAGGTPQETQYF. Looking up the rest from reference TRBV15 and TRBJ2-5 gives the full variable domain: DAMVIQNPRYQVTQFGKPVTLSCSQTLNHNVMYWYQQKSSQAPKLLFHYYDKDFNNEADTPDNFQSRRPNTSFCFLDIRSPGLGDTAMYLCATSSRQGLAGGTPQETQYFGPGTRLLVL.

The chain couples TRBV2 to TRBJ1-5, with D tentatively TRBD1 (5 bases). The V end was cut by 1 base, the J end by 7 bases, with 11 bases between. Germline assignment: CDR1 SNHLY and CDR2 FYNNEI. The CDR3 has 14 residues. This CDR3 reads CASSEGQGRQPQHF. CDR3 DNA: TGTGCCAGCAGTGAAGGGCAGGGCCGCCAGCCCCAGCATTTT.

The chain is built from TRBV3-1 (or the pseudogene TRBV3-2) and TRBJ1-5; D might be TRBD1 (6 bases). CDR1 is LGHDT, CDR2 YNNKEL, per germline (reference sequence). The germline V and J ends were trimmed by 3 bases and 5 bases, with 14 bases remaining between them. The CDR3 is made up of 15 amino acids. CDR3 bases: TGTGCCAGCAGCCACACAGGGAGGGCTGATCAGCCCCAGCATTTT. Translation gives CASSHTGRADQPQHF.

The gene calls are TRBV4-1 and TRBJ1-6; D not certain. Trimming removed 0 bases at V and 6 bases at J, with 9 bases between. The germline gives CDR1 MGHRA, CDR2 YSYEKL. The CDR3 covers 15 residues. DNA of the CDR3: TGCGCCAGCAGCCAAGAATCATGGAGTAATTCACCCCTCCACTTT. This translates into CASSQESWSNSPLHF.

The chain is built from TRBV18 and TRBJ1-2; D is undetermined. This CDR3 has 13 amino acids. Trimming removed 4 bases from V and 8 bases from J, with 14 bases in between. CDR1 is KGHSH, CDR2 LQKENI, per germline. The CDR3 DNA is TGTGCCAGCTCACTCGAGTCGTCGAGGGGCTACACCTTC. Its protein is CASSLESSRGYTF. The full variable domain, in which reference TRBV18 and TRBJ1-2 provide the parts outside the CDR3, is NAGVMQNPRHLVRRRGQEARLRCSPMKGHSHVYWYRQLPEEGLKFMVYLQKENIIDESGMPKERFSAEFPKEGPSILRIQQVVRGDSAAYFCASSLESSRGYTFGSGTRLTVV.

The chain combines TRBV7-9 with TRBJ1-1; maybe TRBD1 (5 bases). The germline CDR1 and CDR2 sequences are SEHNR and FQNEAQ (reference sequence). Trimming took off 0 bases at V and 2 bases at J, with 10 bases between the two ends. This CDR3 is 15 amino acids long. CDR3 protein: CASSLAGRGNTEAFF. The CDR3 DNA sequence: TGTGCCAGCAGCTTAGCTGGTAGGGGAAACACTGAAGCTTTCTTT.

J is TRBJ2-1 and V is TRBV29-1; D may be TRBD1 (6 bases). The CDR3 spans 12 residues. The V gene's germline CDR1 is SQVTM and CDR2 ANQGSEA. V lost 8 bases, J lost 3 bases, and 11 bases lay in between. The CDR3 DNA sequence: TGCAGCTCCGAACAGGGCTACAATGAGCAGTTCTTC. Translation: CSSEQGYNEQFF.

The chain has TRBV4-1 and TRBJ1-2; TRBD1 matches at 8 bases. CDR3 length: 17 residues. Germline V gene lookup returns CDR1 MGHRA and CDR2 YSYEKL. The V segment lost 1 base and the J segment 0 bases; nucleotides outside the gene matches: 7. The CDR3 sequence: CASSQVSTGGANYGYTF. For the CDR3, the DNA is TGCGCCAGCAGCCAAGTTTCCACAGGGGGAGCTAACTATGGCTACACCTTC.

The rearrangement uses TRBV24-1 and TRBJ2-2, with TRBD2 identical over 13 bases. Germline-derived CDR1 and CDR2 are KGHDR and SFDVKD. J lost 3 bases, V lost 5 bases, and 8 bases had no gene match. The CDR3 is 18 amino acids. The CDR3: CATSVETSGGSDTGELFF. CDR3 sequence (DNA): TGTGCCACCAGTGTAGAGACTAGCGGGGGGTCAGACACCGGGGAGCTGTTTTTT.

The chain recombines TRBV27 with TRBJ2-3, with TRBD1 matching over 7 bases. V trimming: 6 bases; J trimming: 8 bases; junction bases outside the gene matches: 14. Germline V gene data show CDR1 as MNHEY and CDR2 as SMNVEV (reference sequence). The CDR3 loop spans 15 amino acids. CDR3 in amino acids: CASRLKTDRVRTQYF. In nucleotides, the CDR3 is TGTGCCAGCAGGCTCAAAACCGACAGGGTCCGTACGCAGTATTTT.

This clone was counted once. The J gene is TRBJ1-2, the V gene TRBV18; no clear D gene. The CDR3 consists of 14 residues. V was cut by 3 bases and J by 2 bases, with 10 bases left in between. Per germline, CDR1 KGHSH and CDR2 LQKENI. The CDR3 protein is CASSPPRNNYGYTF. CDR3 nucleotides: TGTGCCAGCTCACCCCCCAGGAACAACTATGGCTACACCTTC.

J is TRBJ1-1 and V is TRBV19; no firm D call. The V and J ends lost 5 bases and 5 bases respectively, with 15 bases between them. The CDR3 consists of 14 residues. Germline-derived CDR1 and CDR2 are LNHDA and SQIVND (reference sequence). CDR3: CASSHLQGRTEAFF. The CDR3 DNA sequence: TGTGCCAGTAGTCACCTCCAAGGGAGGACTGAAGCTTTCTTT.

The chain links TRBV19 to TRBJ1-2, with TRBD1 identical over 7 bases. The CDR3 has 14 amino acids. CDR1 is LNHDA, CDR2 SQIVND, per germline (reference sequence). Germline trimming cut 6 bases from V and 7 bases from J; bases unmatched to any gene: 11. In DNA, the CDR3 is TGTGCCAGTAGGGCACAGGGGCAATTGGGTGGCTACACCTTC. Its translation: CASRAQGQLGGYTF.

V gene TRBV10-3 combines with J gene TRBJ2-5, with 9 bases identical to TRBD1. The CDR3 consists of 14 residues. Germline values: CDR1 ENHRY, CDR2 SYGVKD. With V trimmed by 6 bases and J by 6 bases, 8 bases remained unmatched. The CDR3: CAIRQDRGEQTQYF. The DNA of the CDR3 is TGTGCCATCAGGCAAGACAGGGGGGAGCAGACCCAGTACTTC.

This chain uses TRBV28 with TRBJ2-2; maybe TRBD2 (7 bases). With 7 bases removed from V and 6 bases from J, the gap between germline ends came to 21 bases. From germline, CDR1 is MDHEN and CDR2 SYDVKM. This CDR3 comprises 16 residues. This chain's CDR3 is CASISWGGARAGELFF. Here the CDR3 DNA reads TGTGCCAGCATTAGCTGGGGGGGCGCTAGGGCCGGGGAGCTGTTTTTT. The full variable domain, its missing parts supplied by reference TRBV28 and TRBJ2-2, is DVKVTQSSRYLVKRTGEKVFLECVQDMDHENMFWYRQDPGLGLRLIYFSYDVKMKEKGDIPEGYSVSREKKERFSLILESASTNQTSMYLCASISWGGARAGELFFGEGSRLTVL.

The chain carries TRBV5-1 and TRBJ2-5; 11 bases line up with TRBD2. Germline V gene sequence: CDR1 SGHRS, CDR2 YFSETQ. The junction had 7 bases not matched to a gene; V was cut back by 0 bases and J by 9 bases. This CDR3 spans 15 amino acids. CDR3 bases: TGCGCCAGCAGCTTGGCCGGGACTAGCGGCGAGGCCCAGTACTTC. Translation gives CASSLAGTSGEAQYF.

This chain joins TRBV19 and TRBJ1-1; D gene uncertain. Trimming removed 2 bases from V and 0 bases from J, with 7 bases in between. Germline CDR1 reads LNHDA; CDR2 reads SQIVND (reference sequence). The CDR3 is 14 residues long. CDR3 region: CASSIQDMNTEAFF. The CDR3 DNA follows: TGTGCCAGTAGTATACAGGATATGAACACTGAAGCTTTCTTT.

The rearrangement uses TRBV18 and TRBJ1-2; 10 positions match TRBD1. Germline CDR1 reads KGHSH; CDR2 reads LQKENI. Trimming cost V 0 bases and J 6 bases; bases outside gene matches: 7. There are 16 residues in the CDR3. This CDR3 reads CASSPPGQGFLDGYTF. CDR3 nucleotides: TGTGCCAGCTCACCACCGGGACAGGGGTTCCTCGATGGCTACACCTTC.

The V gene is TRBV6-5, the J gene TRBJ1-2; D may be TRBD1 (6 bases). The CDR3 contains 16 residues. Germline V gene sequence: CDR1 MNHEY, CDR2 SVGAGI. Trimming removed 0 bases from V and 4 bases from J, with 15 bases in between. The CDR3 spells CASSYSRDKRTYGYTF. CDR3 sequence (DNA): TGTGCCAGCAGTTACTCTCGGGACAAAAGGACCTATGGCTACACCTTC.

V gene TRBV7-9 combines with J gene TRBJ1-2, with TRBD1 matching over 9 bases. This CDR3 region has 16 residues. Germline lookup yields CDR1 SEHNR and CDR2 FQNEAQ (reference sequence). Trimming took 5 bases from V and 4 from J; bases not matched to a gene: 11. CDR3 sequence reads: CASSGPQGALGYGYTF. The CDR3 nucleotides read TGTGCCAGCAGCGGACCACAGGGGGCGTTGGGCTATGGCTACACCTTC. Combining the CDR3 with reference TRBV7-9 and TRBJ1-2 gives the whole variable domain DTGVSQNPRHKITKRGQNVTFRCDPISEHNRLYWYRQTLGQGPEFLTYFQNEAQLEKSRLLSDRFSAERPKGSFSTLEIQRTEQGDSAMYLCASSGPQGALGYGYTFGSGTRLTVV.

This chain links TRBV3-1 (or the pseudogene TRBV3-2) with TRBJ2-2; D possibly corresponds to TRBD1 (6 bases). V dropped 6 bases and J dropped 2 bases, with 10 bases sitting between them. Germline V gives CDR1 LGHDT, CDR2 YNNKEL (reference sequence). CDR3 length: 14 amino acids. The CDR3 loop reads CASRPGTNTGELFF. As DNA, the CDR3 is TGTGCCAGCAGGCCCGGGACAAACACCGGGGAGCTGTTTTTT.

The chain carries TRBV19 and TRBJ1-2; D is possibly TRBD1 (6 bases). Germline-derived CDR1 and CDR2 are LNHDA and SQIVND (reference sequence). This CDR3 comprises 10 residues. CDR3 nucleotides: TGTGCTAGATACAGGGACGGCTACACCTTC. This gives the protein CARYRDGYTF. Based on the CDR3 plus reference TRBV19 and TRBJ1-2, the full variable domain is DGGITQSPKYLFRKEGQNVTLSCEQNLNHDAMYWYRQDPGQGLRLIYYSQIVNDFQKGDIAEGYSVSREKKESFPLTVTSAQKNPTAFYLCARYRDGYTFGSGTRLTVV.

The chain carries TRBV5-1 and TRBJ1-1; TRBD1 matches 7 bases. Unmatched junction bases numbered 5, after V lost 3 bases and J lost 0 bases. Per germline, CDR1 SGHRS and CDR2 YFSETQ. CDR3 length: 15 residues. The CDR3 DNA is TGCGCCAGCAGCTACCAGACAGGGCTGAACACTGAAGCTTTCTTT. It is translated as CASSYQTGLNTEAFF.

The rearrangement links TRBV10-2 to TRBJ1-6, with D perhaps matching TRBD1 (5 bases). V shed 3 bases and J shed 8 bases, with 11 bases lying between them. This CDR3 is built from 14 residues. Germline lookup yields CDR1 WSHSY and CDR2 SAAADI. CDR3 bases: TGCGCCAGCAGTGATACTACGGGGGATTCACCCCTCCACTTT. Residues: CASSDTTGDSPLHF.

This clone was detected only a few times. The rearrangement links TRBV28 to TRBJ2-7; no clear D gene. The CDR3 has 13 residues. In germline, CDR1 is MDHEN, CDR2 SYDVKM. Trimming removed 4 bases from V and 0 bases from J, with 7 bases in between. DNA for the CDR3: TGTGCCAGCAGTTCCAGGTCCTCCTACGAGCAGTACGTC. Protein product: CASSSRSSYEQYV.

This clone was observed a handful of times. The V and J genes are TRBV5-6 and TRBJ2-1; D is perhaps TRBD2 (5 bases). The germline gives CDR1 SGHDT, CDR2 YYEEEE. Trimming cost V 6 bases and J 2 bases, with 15 bases left between them. There are 15 residues in the CDR3. The CDR3 coding sequence is TGTGCCAGCACCAAAACTGGAGGCCCCTACAATGAGCAGTTCTTC. Amino acids: CASTKTGGPYNEQFF. Looking up the rest from reference TRBV5-6 and TRBJ2-1 gives the full variable domain: DAGVTQSPTHLIKTRGQQVTLRCSPKSGHDTVSWYQQALGQGPQFIFQYYEEEERQRGNFPDRFSGHQFPNYSSELNVNALLLGDSALYLCASTKTGGPYNEQFFGPGTRLTVL.

V usage is TRBV7-2 and J usage is TRBJ2-3, with 7 bases fitting TRBD2. The length of the CDR3 is 16 residues. CDR1 and CDR2 from the germline V gene are SGHTA and FQGNSA. With 5 bases clipped from V and 2 bases from J, the junction kept 10 bases outside the gene matches. The CDR3, as DNA: TGTGCCAGCAGCCCCACAGCGGGGACCACCACAGATACGCAGTATTTT. As protein: CASSPTAGTTTDTQYF.

This clone appeared once. The rearrangement uses TRBV6-5 and TRBJ1-6; perhaps TRBD1 as D (6 bases). The V end lost 6 bases, the J end lost 0 bases, and 9 bases lay between the germline ends. The CDR3 is 15 residues long. Per germline, CDR1 MNHEY and CDR2 SVGAGI. In nucleotides, the CDR3 is TGTGCCAGCAGAGGACAGAGCTCCTATAATTCACCCCTCCACTTT. Translation: CASRGQSSYNSPLHF.

This clone was observed once. V usage is TRBV5-4 and J usage is TRBJ2-1; 14 nucleotides match TRBD2. Germline V lookup: CDR1 SGHNT, CDR2 YYREEE (reference sequence). The ends lost 3 bases at V and 5 bases at J; junction bases unmatched: 1. The CDR3 covers 15 residues. The CDR3 DNA reads as TGTGCCAGCAGCTGGGGACTAGCGGGGGACAATGAGCAGTTCTTC. Encoded protein: CASSWGLAGDNEQFF.

The gene calls are TRBV30 and TRBJ1-1; D is unresolved. Between the trimmed V and J ends, which lost 0 bases and 11 bases, there was a span of 13 bases. This CDR3 is 12 amino acids long. The germline V gene has CDR1 GTSNPN and CDR2 SVGIG (reference sequence). CDR3 sequence (DNA): TGTGCCTGGAGTGTAGGTGGAGGGCGTGCTTTCTTT. Protein sequence: CAWSVGGGRAFF.

V usage is TRBV9 and J usage is TRBJ2-5, with 14 bases lining up with TRBD2. There are 16 residues in the CDR3. The V gene end was trimmed by 0 bases and the J gene end by 4 bases; junction bases not matched to a gene: 2. Per the germline V gene, CDR1 is SGDLS and CDR2 is YYNGEE. The CDR3 DNA is TGTGCCAGCAGCGTAGGACTAGCGGGGGGGCCAGAGACCCAGTACTTC. The encoded protein is CASSVGLAGGPETQYF.